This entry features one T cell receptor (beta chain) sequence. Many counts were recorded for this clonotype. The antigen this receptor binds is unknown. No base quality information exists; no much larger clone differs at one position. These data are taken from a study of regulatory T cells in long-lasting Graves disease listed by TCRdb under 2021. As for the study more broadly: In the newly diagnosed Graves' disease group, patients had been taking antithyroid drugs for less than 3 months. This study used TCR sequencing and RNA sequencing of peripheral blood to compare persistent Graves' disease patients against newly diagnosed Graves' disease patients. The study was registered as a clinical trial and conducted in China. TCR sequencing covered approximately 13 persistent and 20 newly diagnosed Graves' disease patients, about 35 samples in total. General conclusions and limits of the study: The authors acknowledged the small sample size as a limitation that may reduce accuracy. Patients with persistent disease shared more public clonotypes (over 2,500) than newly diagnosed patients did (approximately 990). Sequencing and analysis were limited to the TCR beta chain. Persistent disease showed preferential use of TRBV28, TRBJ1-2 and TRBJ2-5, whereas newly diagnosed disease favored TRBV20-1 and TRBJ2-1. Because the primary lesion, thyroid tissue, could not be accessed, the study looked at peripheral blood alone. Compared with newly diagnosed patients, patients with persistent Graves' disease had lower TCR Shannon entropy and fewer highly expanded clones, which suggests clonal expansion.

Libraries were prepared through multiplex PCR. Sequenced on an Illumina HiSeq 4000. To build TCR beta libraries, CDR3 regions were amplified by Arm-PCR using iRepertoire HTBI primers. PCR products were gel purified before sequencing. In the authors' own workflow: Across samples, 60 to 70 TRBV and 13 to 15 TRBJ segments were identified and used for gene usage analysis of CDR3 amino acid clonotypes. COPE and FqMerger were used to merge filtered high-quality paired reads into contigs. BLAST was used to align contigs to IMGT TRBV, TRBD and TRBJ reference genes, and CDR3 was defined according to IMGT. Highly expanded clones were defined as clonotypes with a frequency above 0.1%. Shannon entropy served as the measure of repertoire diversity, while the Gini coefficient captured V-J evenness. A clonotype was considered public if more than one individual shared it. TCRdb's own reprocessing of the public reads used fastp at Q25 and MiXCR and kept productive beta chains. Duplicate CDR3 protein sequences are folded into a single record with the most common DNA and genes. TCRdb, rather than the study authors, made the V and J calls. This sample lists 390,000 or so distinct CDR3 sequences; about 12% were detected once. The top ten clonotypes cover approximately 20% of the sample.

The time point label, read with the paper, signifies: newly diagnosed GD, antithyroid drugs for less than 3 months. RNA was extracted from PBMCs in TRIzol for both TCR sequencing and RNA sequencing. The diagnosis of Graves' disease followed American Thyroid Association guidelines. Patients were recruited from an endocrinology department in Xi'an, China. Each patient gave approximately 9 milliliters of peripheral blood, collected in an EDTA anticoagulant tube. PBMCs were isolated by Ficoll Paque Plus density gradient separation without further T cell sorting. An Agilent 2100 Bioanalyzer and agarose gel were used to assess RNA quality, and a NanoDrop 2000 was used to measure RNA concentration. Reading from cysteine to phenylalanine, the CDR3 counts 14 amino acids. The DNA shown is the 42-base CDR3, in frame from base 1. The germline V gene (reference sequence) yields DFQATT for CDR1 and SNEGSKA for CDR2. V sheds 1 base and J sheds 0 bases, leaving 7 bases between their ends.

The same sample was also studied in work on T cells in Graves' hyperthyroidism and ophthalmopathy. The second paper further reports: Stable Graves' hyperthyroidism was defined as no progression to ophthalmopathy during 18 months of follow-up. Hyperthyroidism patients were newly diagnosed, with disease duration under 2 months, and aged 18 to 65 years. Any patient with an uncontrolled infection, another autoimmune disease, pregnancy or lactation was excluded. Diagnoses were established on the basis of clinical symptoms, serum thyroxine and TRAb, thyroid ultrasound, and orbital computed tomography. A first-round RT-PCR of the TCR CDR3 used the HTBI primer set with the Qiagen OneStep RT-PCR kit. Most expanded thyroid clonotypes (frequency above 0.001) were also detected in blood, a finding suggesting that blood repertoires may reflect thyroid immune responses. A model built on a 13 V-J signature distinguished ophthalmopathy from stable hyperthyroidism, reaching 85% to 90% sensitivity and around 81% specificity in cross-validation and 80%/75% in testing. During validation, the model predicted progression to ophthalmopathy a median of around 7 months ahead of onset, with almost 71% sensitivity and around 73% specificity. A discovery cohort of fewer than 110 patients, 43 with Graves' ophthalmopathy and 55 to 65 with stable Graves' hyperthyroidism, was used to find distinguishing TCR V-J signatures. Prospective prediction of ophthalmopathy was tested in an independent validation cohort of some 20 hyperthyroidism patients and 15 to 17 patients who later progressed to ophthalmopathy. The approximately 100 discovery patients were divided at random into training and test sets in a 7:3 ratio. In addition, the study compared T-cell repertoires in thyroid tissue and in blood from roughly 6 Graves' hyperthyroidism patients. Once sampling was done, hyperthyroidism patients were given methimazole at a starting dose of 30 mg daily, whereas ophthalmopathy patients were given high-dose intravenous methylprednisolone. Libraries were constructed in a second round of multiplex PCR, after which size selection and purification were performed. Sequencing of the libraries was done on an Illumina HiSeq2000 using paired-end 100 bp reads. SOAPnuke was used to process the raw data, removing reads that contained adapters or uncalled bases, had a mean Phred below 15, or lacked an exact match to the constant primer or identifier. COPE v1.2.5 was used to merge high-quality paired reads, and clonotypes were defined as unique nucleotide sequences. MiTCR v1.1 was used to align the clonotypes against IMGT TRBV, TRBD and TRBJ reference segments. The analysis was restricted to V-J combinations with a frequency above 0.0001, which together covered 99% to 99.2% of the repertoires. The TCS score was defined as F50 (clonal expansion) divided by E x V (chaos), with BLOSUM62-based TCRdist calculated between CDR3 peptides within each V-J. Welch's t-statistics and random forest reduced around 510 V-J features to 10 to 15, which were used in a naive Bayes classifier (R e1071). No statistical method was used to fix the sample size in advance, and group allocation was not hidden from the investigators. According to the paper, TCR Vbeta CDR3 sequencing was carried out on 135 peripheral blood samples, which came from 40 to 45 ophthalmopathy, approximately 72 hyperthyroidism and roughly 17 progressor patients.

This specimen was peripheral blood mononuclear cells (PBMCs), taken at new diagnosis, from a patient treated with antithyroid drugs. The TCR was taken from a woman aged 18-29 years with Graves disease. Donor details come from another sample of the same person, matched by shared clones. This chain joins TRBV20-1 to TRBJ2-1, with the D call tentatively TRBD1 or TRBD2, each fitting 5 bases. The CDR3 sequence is CSARAGSSYNEQFF. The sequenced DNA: TGCAGTGCTAGAGCAGGGAGCTCCTACAATGAGCAGTTCTTC.